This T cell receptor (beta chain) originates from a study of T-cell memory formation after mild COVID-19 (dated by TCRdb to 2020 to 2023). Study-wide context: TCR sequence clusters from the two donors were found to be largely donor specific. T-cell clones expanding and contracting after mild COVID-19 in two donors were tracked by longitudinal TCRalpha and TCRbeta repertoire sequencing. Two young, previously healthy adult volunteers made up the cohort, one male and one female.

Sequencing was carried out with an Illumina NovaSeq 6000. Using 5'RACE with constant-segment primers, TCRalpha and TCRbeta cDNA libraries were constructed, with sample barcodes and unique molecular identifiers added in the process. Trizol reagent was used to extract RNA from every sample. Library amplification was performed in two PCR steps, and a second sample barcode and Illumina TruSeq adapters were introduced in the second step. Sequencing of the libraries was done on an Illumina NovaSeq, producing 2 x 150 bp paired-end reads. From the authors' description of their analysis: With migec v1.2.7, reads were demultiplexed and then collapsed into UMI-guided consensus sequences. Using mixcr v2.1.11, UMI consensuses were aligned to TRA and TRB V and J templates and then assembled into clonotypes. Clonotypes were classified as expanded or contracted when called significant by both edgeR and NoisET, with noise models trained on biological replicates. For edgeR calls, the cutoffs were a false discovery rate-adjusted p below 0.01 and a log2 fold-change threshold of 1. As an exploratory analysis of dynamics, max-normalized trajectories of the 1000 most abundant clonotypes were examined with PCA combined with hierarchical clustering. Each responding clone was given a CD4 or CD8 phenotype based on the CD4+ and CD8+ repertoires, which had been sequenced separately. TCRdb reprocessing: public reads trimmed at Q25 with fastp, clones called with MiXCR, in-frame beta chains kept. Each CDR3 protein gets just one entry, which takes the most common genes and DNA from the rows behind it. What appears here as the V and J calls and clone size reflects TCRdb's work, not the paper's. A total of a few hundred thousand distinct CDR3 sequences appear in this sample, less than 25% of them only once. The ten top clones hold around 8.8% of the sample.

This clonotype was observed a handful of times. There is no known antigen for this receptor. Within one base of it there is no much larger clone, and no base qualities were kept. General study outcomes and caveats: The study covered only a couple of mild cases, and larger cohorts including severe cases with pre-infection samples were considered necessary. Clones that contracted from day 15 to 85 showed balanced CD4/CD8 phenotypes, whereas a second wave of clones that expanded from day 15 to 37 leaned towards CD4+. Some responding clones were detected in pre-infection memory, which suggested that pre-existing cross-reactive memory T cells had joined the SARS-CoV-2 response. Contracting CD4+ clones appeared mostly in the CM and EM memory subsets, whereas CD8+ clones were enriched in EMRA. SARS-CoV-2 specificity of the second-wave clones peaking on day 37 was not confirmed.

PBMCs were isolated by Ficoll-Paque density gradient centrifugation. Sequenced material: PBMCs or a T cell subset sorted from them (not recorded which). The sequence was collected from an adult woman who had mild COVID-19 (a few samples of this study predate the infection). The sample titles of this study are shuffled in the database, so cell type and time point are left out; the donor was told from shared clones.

The CDR3 region reads CASSSTSGTGAYEQYF. The DNA is TGTGCCAGCAGCTCCACTTCCGGGACAGGGGCCTACGAGCAGTACTTC. The sequence links TRBV7-2 to TRBJ2-7; TRBD1 agrees with 10 junctional bases. CDR1 and CDR2 are drawn from the germline V gene: SGHTA, FQGNSA. At the junction V is shortened by 4 bases and J by 2 bases; bases outside the gene matches: 8. The CDR3, from cysteine to phenylalanine, totals 16 residues. Just the 48-base CDR3 DNA is kept, in frame starting at base 1. Here the CDR3 is joined to the reference TRBV7-2 and TRBJ2-7 genes, and the full variable domain is: GAGVSQSPSNKVTEKGKDVELRCDPISGHTALYWYRQSLGQGLEFLIYFQGNSAPDKSGLPSDRFSAERTGGSVSTLTIQRTQQEDSAVYLCASSSTSGTGAYEQYFGPGTRLTVT.